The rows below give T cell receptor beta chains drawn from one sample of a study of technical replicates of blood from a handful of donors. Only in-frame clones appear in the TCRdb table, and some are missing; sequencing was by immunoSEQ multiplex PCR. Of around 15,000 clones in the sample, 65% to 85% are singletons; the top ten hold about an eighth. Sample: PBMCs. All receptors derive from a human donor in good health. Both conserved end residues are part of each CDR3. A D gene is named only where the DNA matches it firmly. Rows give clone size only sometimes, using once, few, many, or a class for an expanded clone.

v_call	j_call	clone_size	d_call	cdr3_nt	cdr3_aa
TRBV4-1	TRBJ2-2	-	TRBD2	TGCGCCAGCAGCCAAGATCGAGAAGGGTGGACTAGGCCCCCCGGGGAGCTGTTTTTT	CASSQDREGWTRPPGELFF
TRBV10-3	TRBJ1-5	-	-	TGTGCCATCACCCTCCTGGGGGGACTTAATCAGCCCCAGCATTTT	CAITLLGGLNQPQHF
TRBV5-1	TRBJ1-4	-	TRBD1	TGCGCCAGCAGCTGGGGACAGGGCGAGGGGGAAAAACTGTTTTTT	CASSWGQGEGEKLFF
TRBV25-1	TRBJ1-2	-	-	TGTGCCAGCAGTGAACCCGGGGGGGGGTTATCCTATGGCTACACCTTC	CASSEPGGGLSYGYTF
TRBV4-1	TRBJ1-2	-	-	TGCGCCAGCAGCCAAGATCGTACTTCCCTGGCAGGGAACGGCTACACCTTC	CASSQDRTSLAGNGYTF
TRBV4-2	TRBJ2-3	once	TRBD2	TGTGCCAGCAGCCAAGTCCTTTTAGCGGGAGGCACAGATACGCAGTATTTT	CASSQVLLAGGTDTQYF
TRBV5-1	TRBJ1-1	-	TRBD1	TGCGCCAGCAGCCCCCGCACACCTAATATACAGGGGGCCGGAAACACTGAAGCTTTCTTT	CASSPRTPNIQGAGNTEAFF
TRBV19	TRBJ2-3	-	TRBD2	TGTGCCAGTAGTCCCACTAGCGGGTTGGGCACAGATACGCAGTATTTT	CASSPTSGLGTDTQYF
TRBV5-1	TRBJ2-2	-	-	TGCGCCAGCAGCTTAAGGACTAACACCGGGGAGCTGTTTTTT	CASSLRTNTGELFF
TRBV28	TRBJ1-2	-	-	TGTGCCAGCAGTTTTGGGCCCCCGGGGGTTGGCTACACCTTC	CASSFGPPGVGYTF
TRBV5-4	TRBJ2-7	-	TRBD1	TGTGCCAGCAGGGCCGCGGGACAGGGATTACCCTACGAGCAGTACTTC	CASRAAGQGLPYEQYF
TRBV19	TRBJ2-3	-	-	TGTGCCAGTAGTACCGTTAGTATCACAGATACGCAGTATTTT	CASSTVSITDTQYF
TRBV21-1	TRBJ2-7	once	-	TGTGCCAGCAGCAAAGTGTTTTCATACGGGACAGCGGACTACGAGCAGTACTTC	CASSKVFSYGTADYEQYF
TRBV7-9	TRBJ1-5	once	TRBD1	TGTGCCAGCAGCTGGGACAGTAGCAATCAGCCCCAGCATTTT	CASSWDSSNQPQHF
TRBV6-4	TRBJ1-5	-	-	TGTGCCAGCAGTGTTAGCAGCAATCAGCCCCAGCATTTT	CASSVSSNQPQHF
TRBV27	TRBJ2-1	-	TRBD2	TGTGCCAGCAGTTTCCTAGCGGGGGGGCCCTACAATGAGCAGTTCTTC	CASSFLAGGPYNEQFF
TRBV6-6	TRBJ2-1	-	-	TGTGCAGAAGGGCGGGATCGGGATGAGCAGTTCTTC	CAEGRDRDEQFF
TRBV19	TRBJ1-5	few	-	TGTGCCAGTAGTATGCCCATTGGGGGCATTGGGAACAATCAGCCCCAGCATTTT	CASSMPIGGIGNNQPQHF
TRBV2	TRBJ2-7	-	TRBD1	TGTGCCAGACACACGGGACAGATCATAGGGCACTTC	CARHTGQIIGHF
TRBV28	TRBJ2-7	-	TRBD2	TGTGCCAGCAGTTCACTAGCGGGAGGGCCCCACGAGCAGTACTTC	CASSSLAGGPHEQYF
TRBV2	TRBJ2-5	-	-	TGTGCCAGCAGGATAGGACTAACCCAGTACTTC	CASRIGLTQYF
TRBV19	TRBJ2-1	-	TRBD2	TGTGCCAGTAGTATTGTAGTAGCGGGGGGGGGTGAGCAGTTCTTC	CASSIVVAGGGEQFF
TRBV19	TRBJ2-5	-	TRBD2	TGTGCCAGTAGTCTGGGACTAGCGGGAGTTGAGACCCAGTACTTC	CASSLGLAGVETQYF
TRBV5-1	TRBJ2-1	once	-	TGCGCCAGCAGCTTGGGCGGAAGTAACTACAATGAGCAGTTCTTC	CASSLGGSNYNEQFF
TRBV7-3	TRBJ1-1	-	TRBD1	TGTGCCAGCAGCTTAACCGGACAGGGGGTAGCTGAAGCTTTCTTT	CASSLTGQGVAEAFF
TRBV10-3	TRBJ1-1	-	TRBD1	TGTGCCATCAGTGAACAACAGGGGACGAACACTGAAGCTTTCTTT	CAISEQQGTNTEAFF
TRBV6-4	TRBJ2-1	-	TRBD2	TGTGCCAGCAGTGATACTAGCGGGATCAATGAGCAGTTCTTC	CASSDTSGINEQFF
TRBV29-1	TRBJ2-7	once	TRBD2	TGCAGCGCCCAAGGCGGTAGCGGGAGCGCCTACGAGCAGTACTTC	CSAQGGSGSAYEQYF
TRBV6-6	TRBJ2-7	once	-	TGTGCCAGCAGTTACGGGGGGGGGCGGGACTCCTACGAGCAGTACTTC	CASSYGGGRDSYEQYF
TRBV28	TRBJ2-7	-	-	TGTGCCAGCAGTATCGAACAGGGCTACGAGCAGTACTTC	CASSIEQGYEQYF
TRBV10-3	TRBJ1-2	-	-	TGTGCCATCAGTGAGTCAAAGGAGTCTAACTATGGCTACACCTTC	CAISESKESNYGYTF
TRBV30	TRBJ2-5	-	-	TGTGCCTGGAACGTTTGGCAGGGTGGGACCCAGTACTTC	CAWNVWQGGTQYF
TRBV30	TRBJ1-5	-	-	TGTGCCTGGAGTGTACGGGGAAGTGTGGGGAATCAGCCCCAGCATTTT	CAWSVRGSVGNQPQHF
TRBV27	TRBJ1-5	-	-	TGTGCCAGCAGTTTAATTTCTGGAGGTTTTAGCAATCAGCCCCAGCATTTT	CASSLISGGFSNQPQHF
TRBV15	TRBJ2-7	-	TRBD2	TGTGCCACCAGCAGAGATTCGACTAGCGGAACCTACGAGCAGTACTTC	CATSRDSTSGTYEQYF
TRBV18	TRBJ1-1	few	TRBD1	TGTGCCAGCTCACCCGGGACAGCGAACACTGAAGCTTTCTTT	CASSPGTANTEAFF
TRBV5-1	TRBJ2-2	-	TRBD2	TGCGCCAGCAGGGGGGGACTAGAGGACACCGGGGAGCTGTTTTTT	CASRGGLEDTGELFF
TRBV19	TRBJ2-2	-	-	TGTGCCAGTAGTATAGGGGCGGGACTTTACACCGGGGAGCTGTTTTTT	CASSIGAGLYTGELFF
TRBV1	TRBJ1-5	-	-	TGCACCAGCAGCCAAGTGGGGACACGTCTAAAGAATAGCAATCAGCCCCAGCATTTT	CTSSQVGTRLKNSNQPQHF
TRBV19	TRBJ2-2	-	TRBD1	TGTGCCAGCAAGCCGGGGACAGGGTCATACGGGGAGCTGTTTTTT	CASKPGTGSYGELFF
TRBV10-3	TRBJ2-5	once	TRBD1	TGTGCCATCAGTGTGGGGACAGGGCTACCCAGGGAGACCCAGTACTTC	CAISVGTGLPRETQYF
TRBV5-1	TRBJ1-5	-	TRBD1	TGCGCCAGCAGCTTGGGGACAGGGGGCCCGGAACAGCCCCAGCATTTT	CASSLGTGGPEQPQHF
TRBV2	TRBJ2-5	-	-	TGTGCCAGCAGTGATCTACAGGGCGGATTAGAGACCCAGTACTTC	CASSDLQGGLETQYF
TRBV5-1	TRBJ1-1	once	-	TGCGCCAGCAGCTTGGACTTATTTAAGACTGAAGCTTTCTTT	CASSLDLFKTEAFF
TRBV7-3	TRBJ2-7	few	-	TGTGCCAGCAGCGACCGACCAGGGATCGAGCAGTACTTC	CASSDRPGIEQYF